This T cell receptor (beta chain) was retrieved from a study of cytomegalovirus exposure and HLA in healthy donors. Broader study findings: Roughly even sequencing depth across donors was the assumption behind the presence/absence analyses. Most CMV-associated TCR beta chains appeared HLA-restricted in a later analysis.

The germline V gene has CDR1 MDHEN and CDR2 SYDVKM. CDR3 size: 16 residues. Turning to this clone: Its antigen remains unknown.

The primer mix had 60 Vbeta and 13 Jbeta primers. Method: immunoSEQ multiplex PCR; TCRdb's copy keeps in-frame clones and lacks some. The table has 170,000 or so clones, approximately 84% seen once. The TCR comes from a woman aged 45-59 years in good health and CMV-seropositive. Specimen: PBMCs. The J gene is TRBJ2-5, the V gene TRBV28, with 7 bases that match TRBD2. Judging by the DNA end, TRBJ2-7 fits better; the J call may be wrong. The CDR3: CASSFGWLAATYEQYF. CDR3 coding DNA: TGTGCCAGCAGTTTTGGGTGGCTAGCGGCTACCTACGAGCAGTACTTC.